The text below deals with one T cell receptor beta chain. Generated by immunoSEQ multiplex PCR, the TCRdb table keeps only in-frame clones and is missing some. The table records around 180,000 clones, 79% of them present only once. This CDR3 spans 15 amino acids. Germline V gives CDR1 GTSNPN, CDR2 SVGIG (reference sequence). V lost 0 bases, J lost 6 bases, and 11 bases stayed unmatched. The source of the sample is a study of blood T cell repertoires in COVID-19. The sequenced sample consisted of peripheral blood. The chain carries TRBV30 and TRBJ2-7; TRBD2 agrees at 7 bases. The source of this sequence is a man between 60 and 70 years old with active or convalescent COVID-19. The DNA of the CDR3 is TGTGCCTGGAGTGTCCTGGGTAGCGGGCAGTCCGAGCAGTACTTC. This encodes CAWSVLGSGQSEQYF.